A single sample gave rise to the 18 T cell receptor beta chains below, sequenced in a study of CD8+ T cells in alopecia areata. Indicated treatment: oral pan-JAK inhibitor, 5-10 mg twice daily. After isolation, RNA underwent reverse transcription to generate cDNA as the sequencing template. TCRdb's copy holds only in-frame clones and misses some; the assay was immunoSEQ multiplex PCR. The sample holds around 140,000 clones, 45% to 60% seen once. This specimen was CD8+ T cells sorted from blood, taken at week 4, from a patient treated with tofacitinib. Receptors originate from a human donor with alopecia areata.

V is TRBV7-6 and J is TRBJ2-1; 7 bases are a match to TRBD2. This CDR3 has 17 residues. Unmatched junction bases numbered 8, after V lost 3 bases and J lost 0 bases. CDR1 and CDR2 (germline): SGHVS, FNYEAQ. CDR3 nucleotide sequence: TGTGCCAGCAGCTTGGAGCTAGCGGATAGCTCCTACAATGAGCAGTTCTTC. Its translation: CASSLELADSSYNEQFF.

Only a few counts were recorded for this clone. The junction does not match germline at one end; this may be a read error. The gene calls are TRBV23-1 and TRBJ2-7, with 9 bases identical to TRBD1. TRBV23-1 is placed among ORFs of uncertain function. The CDR3 runs 12 residues. The CDR3 region has the DNA TGCGCCAGCAGTCCGCGCCGGGACAGGGCCCCATTC. Translating gives CASSPRRDRAPF.

This clone was found a few times. The chain recombines TRBV6-6 with TRBJ2-7, with a possible D match to TRBD2 (5 bases). The V gene lost 7 bases and the J gene lost 1 base, with 11 bases spanning the gap. The CDR3 runs to 13 residues. Per the germline V gene, CDR1 is MNHNY and CDR2 is SVGAGI (reference sequence). The CDR3 loop reads CASTGLQSYEQYF. The CDR3 nucleotides read TGTGCCAGCACCGGACTGCAATCCTACGAGCAGTACTTC.

This clone has more than one count but fewer than ten. The rearrangement uses TRBV2 and TRBJ2-3, with 11 positions matching TRBD2. This CDR3 is built from 16 residues. The V gene's germline CDR1 is SNHLY and CDR2 FYNNEI. Trimming took 9 bases from V and 2 from J; bases not matched to a gene: 10. The CDR3 coding sequence is TGTGCCAGGTTTGGAACTAGCGGGGGACACACAGATACGCAGTATTTT. Encoded protein: CARFGTSGGHTDTQYF.

A few counts support this clone. The chain links TRBV7-9 to TRBJ2-5; D remains unclear. The V end lost 0 bases, the J end lost 5 bases, and 7 bases lay between the germline ends. The germline gives CDR1 SEHNR, CDR2 FQNEAQ (reference sequence). CDR3 size: 13 residues. The CDR3 protein is CASSLALRETQYF. CDR3 coding DNA: TGTGCCAGCAGCTTAGCCCTCCGGGAGACCCAGTACTTC.

The chain employs TRBV2 and TRBJ2-3, with D tentatively TRBD1 (6 bases). Germline lookup yields CDR1 SNHLY and CDR2 FYNNEI. The CDR3 loop spans 17 amino acids. With 3 bases removed from V and 2 bases from J, the gap between germline ends came to 18 bases. CDR3 sequence: CASSDPSMGANTDTQYF. The CDR3 DNA follows: TGTGCCAGCAGTGACCCCTCAATGGGGGCTAACACAGATACGCAGTATTTT. Full variable domain (remainder filled in from reference TRBV2 and TRBJ2-3): EPEVTQTPSHQVTQMGQEVILRCVPISNHLYFYWYRQILGQKVEFLVSFYNNEISEKSEIFDDQFSVERPDGSNFTLKIRSTKLEDSAMYFCASSDPSMGANTDTQYFGPGTRLTVL.

The chain is built from TRBV29-1 and TRBJ2-7; no reliable D call. Per germline, CDR1 SQVTM and CDR2 ANQGSEA. The CDR3 has 14 amino acids. Trimming removed 0 bases at V and 3 bases at J, with 12 bases between. The CDR3 DNA sequence: TGCAGCGTTGAAGATGCAGGTGGGAACTACGAGCAGTACTTC. It translates to CSVEDAGGNYEQYF.

This chain joins TRBV9 and TRBJ2-5, with TRBD1 as a possible D gene (5 bases). The ends were cut back, 7 bases at V and 0 bases at J, with 10 bases in the middle. Germline CDR1 and CDR2: SGDLS and YYNGEE. CDR3 length: 13 residues. The CDR3 region is CASGGANQETQYF. In DNA, the CDR3 is TGTGCCAGCGGTGGGGCAAACCAAGAGACCCAGTACTTC.

This chain links TRBV29-1 with TRBJ2-7, with D perhaps given as TRBD1 or TRBD2 (5 bases each). This CDR3 has 13 amino acids. Trimming pared 4 bases from V and 6 bases from J, leaving 16 bases between. The V gene's germline CDR1 is SQVTM and CDR2 ANQGSEA. This chain's CDR3 is CSVGLGEGSEQYF. The CDR3 DNA reads as TGCAGCGTTGGATTGGGTGAGGGGAGCGAGCAGTACTTC.

The chain links TRBV7-6 to TRBJ2-3; 7 bases are shared with TRBD1. V shed 4 bases, J shed 1 base, and the junction held 5 bases outside the gene matches. The CDR3 is 15 residues long. The V gene's germline CDR1 is SGHVS and CDR2 FNYEAQ. CDR3 region: CASSSWDSRTDTQYF. The DNA of the CDR3 is TGTGCCAGCAGCTCCTGGGACAGTCGCACAGATACGCAGTATTTT.

V is TRBV27 and J is TRBJ1-6; no definite D call. The CDR3 totals 13 residues. Between the trimmed V and J ends, which lost 7 bases and 6 bases, there was a span of 10 bases. The germline V gene encodes CDR1 MNHEY and CDR2 SMNVEV (reference sequence). For the CDR3, the DNA is TGTGCCAGCACCTTCCGAAGTAATTCACCCCTCCACTTT. The encoded protein is CASTFRSNSPLHF.

The rearrangement joins TRBV6-4 to TRBJ2-3; 7 nucleotides align to TRBD2. Germline CDR1 reads MRHNA; CDR2 reads SNTAGT. CDR3 length equals 15 residues. Trimming cost V 3 bases and J 0 bases; bases outside gene matches: 3. The CDR3 sequence: CASSERAGSTDTQYF. CDR3 nucleotides: TGTGCCAGCAGTGAGAGAGCGGGGAGCACAGATACGCAGTATTTT.

This clone was seen more than once but under ten times. Here the CDR3 reads CASSYGNEQFF. For the CDR3, the DNA is TGTGCCAGCAGCTATGGCAATGAGCAGTTCTTC. The V gene is TRBV7-9, the J gene TRBJ2-1; D gene uncertain. The CDR3 is made up of 11 amino acids. Germline lookup yields CDR1 SEHNR and CDR2 FQNEAQ (reference sequence). Deletions cut 4 bases from V and 6 bases from J, with 4 bases between.

This chain links TRBV9 with TRBJ2-3, with D uncertain. Germline values: CDR1 SGDLS, CDR2 YYNGEE. The CDR3 contains 16 residues. Trimming cost V 0 bases and J 0 bases, with 11 bases left between them. CDR3 residues: CASSVGGTPSTDTQYF. The CDR3 coding sequence is TGTGCCAGCAGCGTAGGCGGTACGCCAAGCACAGATACGCAGTATTTT.

The chain joins TRBV18 to TRBJ1-2; D not resolved. CDR1 is KGHSH and CDR2 is LQKENI in the germline V gene. V was pared by 0 bases and J by 5 bases, with 10 bases between. The CDR3 is 14 amino acids. CDR3 coding DNA: TGTGCCAGCTCACCACCGCGAGGGCTATATGGCTACACCTTC. Amino acids: CASSPPRGLYGYTF.

This sequence joins TRBV23-1 and TRBJ2-3, with D possibly TRBD1 on 5 matching bases. TRBV23-1 has ORF status, its function being uncertain. The CDR3 length is 15 residues. The V end lost 2 bases, the J end lost 5 bases, and 14 bases lay between the germline ends. CDR3 nucleotides: TGCGCCAGCAGTCAACCGGTGGGTAGGGGAGATACGCAGTATTTT. Amino acid sequence: CASSQPVGRGDTQYF.

The rearrangement joins TRBV7-3 to TRBJ2-7; tentatively, D is TRBD2 (5 bases). The CDR3 length is 13 residues. The germline V gene has CDR1 SGHTA and CDR2 FQGTGA. Trimming took off 5 bases at V and 3 bases at J, with 11 bases between the two ends. The CDR3 is CASSSGPNYEQYF. In DNA form, the CDR3 reads TGTGCCAGCAGCAGCGGACCCAACTACGAGCAGTACTTC.

This rearrangement joins TRBV11-2 to TRBJ2-3, with 7 nucleotides matching TRBD1. The V segment lost 5 bases and the J segment 4 bases; nucleotides outside the gene matches: 12. Per the germline V gene, CDR1 is SGHAT and CDR2 is FQNNGV. CDR3 length equals 16 residues. Here the CDR3 reads CASSTTGDATADTQYF. CDR3 nucleotides: TGTGCCAGCAGCACCACAGGGGACGCCACCGCAGATACGCAGTATTTT. Looking up the rest from reference TRBV11-2 and TRBJ2-3 gives the full variable domain: EAGVAQSPRYKIIEKRQSVAFWCNPISGHATLYWYQQILGQGPKLLIQFQNNGVVDDSQLPKDRFSAERLKGVDSTLKIQPAKLEDSAVYLCASSTTGDATADTQYFGPGTRLTVL.